The clone carrying this TCR beta chain was observed many times. The antigen is undetermined. Diagnosis relied on clinical symptoms, serum thyroxine and TRAb, thyroid ultrasound and orbital computed tomography. The source of the sample is a study of T cells in Graves' hyperthyroidism and ophthalmopathy. Whole-study results and caveats: A model of 13 V-J features distinguished ophthalmopathy from stable hyperthyroidism.

This CDR3 contains 14 residues. The germline gives CDR1 KGHSH, CDR2 LQKENI. V was shortened by 6 bases and J by 1 base, with 10 bases between the two germline ends. There were TCR beta CDR3 regions amplified from RNA transcripts. Carried out on the TCR CDR3, a first-round RT-PCR used the HTBI primer set. TCRdb ran MiXCR on the multiplex PCR reads and lists one entry per CDR3 protein. The table includes some 360,000 distinct CDR3 sequences, about 15% detected once. The chain uses TRBV18 and TRBJ1-5, with D uncertain. This receptor was identified in a woman aged 55 to 70 with Graves' hyperthyroidism. The sequenced sample was blood. Written as DNA, the CDR3 is TGTGCCAGCTCTCCGACGGAGAGCAATCAGCCCCAGCATTTT. Its protein product is CASSPTESNQPQHF. Full variable domain (remainder filled in from reference TRBV18 and TRBJ1-5): NAGVMQNPRHLVRRRGQEARLRCSPMKGHSHVYWYRQLPEEGLKFMVYLQKENIIDESGMPKERFSAEFPKEGPSILRIQQVVRGDSAAYFCASSPTESNQPQHFGDGTRLSIL.